Listed below are T cell receptor beta chains from one sample, sequenced in a study of T cell repertoires in cytomegalovirus infection. Via MiXCR, TCRdb re-called the reads, giving one row per CDR3 protein. There are 40,000 to 55,000 distinct CDR3 sequences in the sample; under 25% occur only once, and roughly 90% lies in the top ten. The antigens for these receptors are not known. The sample in question was CD8+ T cells from cultured PBMCs, obtained from culture after CMV antigen stimulation. Receptor source: a human donor in good health (CMV status not recorded). Some clones in this sample may be carry-over from other donors' samples. The CDR3 runs from the conserved cysteine through the conserved F or W. D genes are given only for firm matches. Clone size is given for some rows only: seen once, a few or many times, or a class if the clone is expanded.

v_call	j_call	clone_size	d_call	cdr3_aa	cdr3_nt
TRBV7-2	TRBJ2-7	NA	NA	CASSVGAYEQYF	TGTGCCAGCAGCGTGGGGGCCTACGAGCAGTACTTC
TRBV6-6	TRBJ2-1	few	NA	CASSPPPTSYNEQFF	TGTGCCAGCAGCCCCCCACCAACTTCCTACAATGAGCAGTTCTTC
TRBV7-2	TRBJ1-6	NA	TRBD1	CASSLGGQGPRTLHF	TGTGCCAGCAGCTTAGGAGGACAGGGTCCCAGGACCCTCCACTTT
TRBV4-3	TRBJ2-5	NA	TRBD2	CASSQGPRLAGGPLQETQYF	TGCGCCAGCAGCCAAGGTCCCCGCTTAGCGGGGGGCCCCCTCCAAGAGACCCAGTACTTC
TRBV19	TRBJ1-2	NA	NA	CASSIALWGADYGYTF	TGTGCCAGTAGTATCGCCCTTTGGGGAGCAGACTATGGCTACACCTTC
TRBV27	TRBJ2-1	few	NA	CATRAGRNEQFF	TGTGCCACAAGGGCAGGACGTAATGAGCAGTTCTTC
TRBV7-8	TRBJ1-1	NA	NA	CASSYNTGSEAFF	TGTGCCAGCAGCTACAACACAGGTTCGGAGGCTTTCTTT
TRBV6-6	TRBJ1-5	few	TRBD1	CASSEDRGGNQPQHF	TGTGCCAGCAGCGAGGACAGGGGTGGTAATCAGCCCCAGCATTTT
TRBV28	TRBJ1-5	many	NA	CASQWRGNQPQHF	TGTGCCAGCCAGTGGCGCGGCAATCAGCCCCAGCATTTT
TRBV6-2/TRBV6-3	TRBJ2-5	few	NA	CASSGTAQETQYF	TGTGCCAGCAGTGGGACTGCACAAGAGACCCAGTACTTC
TRBV20-1	TRBJ2-3	NA	NA	CSASVRGSTDTQYF	TGCAGTGCTAGCGTGCGAGGTAGCACAGATACGCAGTATTTT
TRBV12-3/TRBV12-4	TRBJ2-6	few	NA	CASLRTESSGANVLTF	TGTGCCAGCCTTCGGACGGAGAGCTCTGGGGCCAACGTCCTGACTTTC
TRBV7-2	TRBJ2-1	NA	NA	CASSFDEIIF	TGTGCCAGCAGCTTCGACGAGATCATCTTC
TRBV28	TRBJ2-2	NA	NA	CASSPVREKAGELFF	TGTGCCAGCAGCCCTGTCCGGGAAAAGGCCGGGGAGCTGTTTTTT
TRBV12-3/TRBV12-4	TRBJ2-5	NA	NA	CASSPKETQYF	TGTGCCAGCAGCCCTAAGGAGACCCAGTACTTC
TRBV7-9	TRBJ1-1	NA	NA	CASRLGGGTEAFF	TGTGCCAGCAGATTGGGAGGTGGCACTGAAGCTTTCTTT
TRBV7-9	TRBJ2-1	few	TRBD2	CASSYLGTSDEQFF	TGTGCCAGCAGCTACCTTGGGACTAGCGATGAGCAGTTCTTC
TRBV2	TRBJ2-3	NA	NA	CASSRGDRTDTQYF	TGTGCCAGCTCTAGAGGCGACCGCACAGATACGCAGTATTTT
TRBV6-5	TRBJ1-1	few	NA	CASSFQGMNTEAFF	TGTGCCAGCAGTTTTCAGGGCATGAACACTGAAGCTTTCTTT
TRBV15	TRBJ2-2	few	NA	CATSRESDTGELFF	TGTGCCACCAGCAGAGAATCGGACACCGGGGAGCTGTTTTTT
TRBV28	TRBJ1-1	few	NA	CASSSPLGVTEAFF	TGTGCCAGCAGCTCTCCCCTCGGGGTAACTGAAGCTTTCTTT
TRBV2	TRBJ2-2	few	TRBD1	CASTGTVNTGELLF	TGTGCCAGCACCGGGACAGTCAACACCGGGGAGCTGTTGTTT